A single sample is the source of the 19 T cell receptor beta chains below, sequenced in a study of control samples from healthy donors and cancer patients. Assay: immunoSEQ multiplex PCR; the TCRdb copy retains only in-frame clones and omits some. This table has about 120,000 clones, more than 75% appearing once. The specimen sequenced was blood. The receptors were sampled from a young man in good health.

The chain has TRBV12-3 or TRBV12-4 and TRBJ2-7; possibly TRBD1 for D (5 bases). This CDR3 spans 12 amino acids. V lost 6 bases, J lost 4 bases, and 10 bases lay in between. The CDR3 region is CASSLTVYEQYF. CDR3 coding DNA: TGTGCCAGCAGCCTGACAGTTTACGAGCAGTACTTC.

V usage is TRBV28 and J usage is TRBJ1-4; 7 nucleotides line up with TRBD1. Germline CDR1 reads MDHEN; CDR2 reads SYDVKM. The length of the CDR3 is 14 residues. Unmatched junction bases numbered 6, after V lost 7 bases and J lost 4 bases. DNA of the CDR3: TGTGCCAGCAAGGTGGGGACAGTTAATGAAAAACTGTTTTTT. Its protein is CASKVGTVNEKLFF. Complete variable domain (other parts from reference TRBV28 and TRBJ1-4): DVKVTQSSRYLVKRTGEKVFLECVQDMDHENMFWYRQDPGLGLRLIYFSYDVKMKEKGDIPEGYSVSREKKERFSLILESASTNQTSMYLCASKVGTVNEKLFFGSGTQLSVL.

The CDR3 DNA follows: TGTGCCAGCAGTGCATACAGGGGGGCGAGCAATCAGCCCCAGCATTTT. Residues: CASSAYRGASNQPQHF. The V call is TRBV6-1, the J call TRBJ1-5, with 8 bases that match TRBD1. V was clipped by 4 bases and J by 1 base; unmatched bases: 6. Germline V gene data show CDR1 as MNHNS and CDR2 as SASEGT. The CDR3 contains 16 residues.

The chain uses TRBV6-1 and TRBJ1-5; possibly TRBD1 for D (5 bases). Germline V lookup: CDR1 MNHNS, CDR2 SASEGT. This CDR3 has 14 amino acids. V lost 2 bases, J lost 6 bases, and 11 bases lay in between. CDR3 region: CASSEFGGTQPQHF. The DNA for the CDR3 is TGTGCCAGCAGTGAATTCGGGGGTACTCAGCCCCAGCATTTT.

J is TRBJ1-5 and V is TRBV5-1, with a tentative D call TRBD1 (6 bases). V was cut by 0 bases and J by 4 bases, with 11 bases left in between. The germline gives CDR1 SGHRS, CDR2 YFSETQ. The CDR3 consists of 15 residues. For the CDR3, the DNA is TGCGCCAGCAGCTTGGGTCAGGGGATTAATCAGCCCCAGCATTTT. It codes for CASSLGQGINQPQHF.

The chain carries TRBV10-2 and TRBJ1-4; 8 positions agree with TRBD1. V shed 0 bases and J 8 bases; nucleotides not matched to a gene: 2. This CDR3 spans 14 amino acids. Germline assignment: CDR1 WSHSY and CDR2 SAAADI. Here the CDR3 reads CASSESPGGEKLFF. DNA for the CDR3: TGCGCCAGCAGTGAGTCCCCAGGGGGCGAAAAACTGTTTTTT.

This chain joins TRBV18 and TRBJ1-5; possible D gene TRBD1, 5 bases. The CDR3 sequence is 15 residues long. Germline assignment: CDR1 KGHSH and CDR2 LQKENI. V was shortened by 3 bases and J by 2 bases, with 11 bases between the two germline ends. CDR3 nucleotide sequence: TGTGCCAGCTCACCGGGGGGATCGGGCAATCAGCCCCAGCATTTT. It translates to CASSPGGSGNQPQHF.

The chain carries TRBV24-1 and TRBJ2-2; TRBD1 agrees at 11 bases. The CDR3 is 17 amino acids. V shed 3 bases and J 3 bases; nucleotides not matched to a gene: 5. CDR1 and CDR2 from the germline V gene are KGHDR and SFDVKD. The CDR3 protein is CATSDRTGGLHTGELFF. CDR3 bases: TGTGCCACCAGTGATCGGACAGGGGGCCTACACACCGGGGAGCTGTTTTTT.

The J gene is TRBJ2-5, the V gene TRBV2, with D unresolved. Trimming stripped 1 base from V and 5 bases from J, with 8 bases between. Germline lookup yields CDR1 SNHLY and CDR2 FYNNEI. This CDR3 spans 13 amino acids. CDR3 bases: TGTGCCAGCAGTGAAGAATATTCGGAGACCCAGTACTTC. It yields the protein CASSEEYSETQYF.

The chain uses TRBV7-9 and TRBJ1-6; no clear D. CDR1 is SEHNR, CDR2 FQNEAQ, per germline (reference sequence). The CDR3 runs 12 residues. Trimming cost V 1 base and J 13 bases, with 8 bases left between them. This CDR3 reads CASSLDMAPLHF. CDR3 DNA sequence: TGTGCCAGCAGCTTAGACATGGCGCCCCTCCACTTT.

This chain's CDR3 is CASSLRVSLSSANTGELFF. CDR3 DNA: TGTGCCAGCAGCCTCCGGGTCTCCCTCAGTTCCGCGAACACCGGGGAGCTGTTTTTT. The chain recombines TRBV9 with TRBJ2-2; D uncertain. The CDR3 is 19 amino acids. V was cut by 4 bases and J by 0 bases, with 22 bases left in between. Germline CDR1 and CDR2: SGDLS and YYNGEE.

This rearrangement joins TRBV6-2 or TRBV6-3 to TRBJ1-6; D not resolved. The V end lost 5 bases, the J end lost 0 bases, and 11 bases lay between the germline ends. The CDR3 consists of 16 residues. The germline CDR1 and CDR2 sequences are MNHEY and SVGEGT. The CDR3 region has the DNA TGTGCCAGCAGTCGCGCGTCTAGCTCCTATAATTCACCCCTCCACTTT. Translating it yields CASSRASSSYNSPLHF.

The chain recombines TRBV5-1 with TRBJ2-1, with D unclear. The CDR3 loop spans 12 amino acids. Germline V CDR1 and CDR2: SGHRS, YFSETQ. The V end was cut by 2 bases, the J end by 15 bases, with 15 bases between. The DNA of the CDR3 is TGCGCCAGCAGCTTCGAAGGTGAATCCTTGTTCTTC. This translates into CASSFEGESLFF.

This rearrangement joins TRBV5-4 to TRBJ2-1, with TRBD2 matching over 12 bases. The CDR3 runs to 17 residues. Germline trimming cut 5 bases from V and 0 bases from J; bases unmatched to any gene: 6. CDR1 and CDR2 from the germline V gene are SGHNT and YYREEE (reference sequence). The CDR3 here is CASRRTSGASSYNEQFF. CDR3 bases: TGTGCCAGCAGGCGGACTAGCGGGGCGAGCTCCTACAATGAGCAGTTCTTC.

The chain carries TRBV25-1 and TRBJ1-2; no clear D gene. CDR3 length equals 13 residues. Trimming pared 3 bases from V and 2 bases from J, leaving 7 bases between. Looked up from germline, CDR1 is MGHDK and CDR2 is SYGVNS. The CDR3 region has the DNA TGTGCCAGCAGTGAGTCGGGGAACTATGGCTACACCTTC. Translation gives CASSESGNYGYTF.

The table lists this clone with a count of one. This chain connects TRBV12-5 to TRBJ1-3; 7 bases match TRBD1. CDR3 length: 16 residues. V lost 6 bases and J lost 0; bases outside the gene matches: 8. Germline CDR1 reads LGHNT; CDR2 reads FRNRAP. CDR3 sequence (DNA): TGTGCTAGTGGACCTGCGGACAGGCTCTCTGGAAACACCATATATTTT. It encodes CASGPADRLSGNTIYF.

Here the CDR3 reads CATRGFPGNTIYF. CDR3 DNA sequence: TGTGCCACAAGGGGCTTTCCTGGAAACACCATATATTTT. This rearrangement joins TRBV25-1 to TRBJ1-3; D is possibly TRBD1 (5 bases). The V end lost 10 bases, the J end lost 2 bases, and 12 bases lay between the germline ends. The CDR3 runs 13 residues. Germline V gives CDR1 MGHDK, CDR2 SYGVNS.

The chain employs TRBV10-2 and TRBJ2-1, with 11 positions matching TRBD2. J gave up 7 bases and V 1 base, and 3 bases lay outside the gene matches. This CDR3 is 15 amino acids long. Looked up from germline, CDR1 is WSHSY and CDR2 is SAAADI. In DNA, the CDR3 is TGCGCCAGCAGTGAGTTTACTAGCGGGGGTAATGAGCAGTTCTTC. This encodes CASSEFTSGGNEQFF.

The V gene is TRBV10-3, the J gene TRBJ2-7; D might be TRBD2 (6 bases). Germline V CDR1 and CDR2: ENHRY, SYGVKD. This CDR3 contains 15 residues. V lost 6 bases and J 1 base, leaving 16 bases between the germline ends. The CDR3 DNA is TGTGCCATCAGGAAAAACGGGACTTTTTCCTACGAGCAGTACTTC. It specifies CAIRKNGTFSYEQYF.